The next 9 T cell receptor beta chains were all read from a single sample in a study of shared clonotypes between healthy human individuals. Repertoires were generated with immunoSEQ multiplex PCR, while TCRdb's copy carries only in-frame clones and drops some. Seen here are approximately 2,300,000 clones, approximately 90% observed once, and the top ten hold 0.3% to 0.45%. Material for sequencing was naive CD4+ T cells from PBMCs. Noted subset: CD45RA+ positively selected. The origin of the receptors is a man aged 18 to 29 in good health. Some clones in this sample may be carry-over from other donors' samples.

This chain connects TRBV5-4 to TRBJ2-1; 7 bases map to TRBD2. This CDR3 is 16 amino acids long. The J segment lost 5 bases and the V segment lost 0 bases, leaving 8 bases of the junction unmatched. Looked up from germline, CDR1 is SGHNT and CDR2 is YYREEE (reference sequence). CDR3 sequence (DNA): TGTGCCAGCAGCTTGGGGGCTAGCGGAACGAACAATGAGCAGTTCTTC. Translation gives CASSLGASGTNNEQFF.

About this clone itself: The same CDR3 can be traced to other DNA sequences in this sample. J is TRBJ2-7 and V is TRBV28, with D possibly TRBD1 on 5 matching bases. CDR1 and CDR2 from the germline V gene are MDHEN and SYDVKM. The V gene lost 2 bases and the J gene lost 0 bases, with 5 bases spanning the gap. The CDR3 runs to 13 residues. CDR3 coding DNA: TGTGCCAGCAGTTTAAGGGGCTCCTACGAGCAGTACTTC. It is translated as CASSLRGSYEQYF.

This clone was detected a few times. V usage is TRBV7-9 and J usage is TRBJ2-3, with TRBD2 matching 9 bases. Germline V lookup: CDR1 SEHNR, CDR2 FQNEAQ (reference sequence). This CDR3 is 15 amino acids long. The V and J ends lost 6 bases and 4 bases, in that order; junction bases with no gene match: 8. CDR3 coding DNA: TGTGCCAGCAGTGCGGGTAGCGGGAGATCAGATACGCAGTATTTT. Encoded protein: CASSAGSGRSDTQYF.

In DNA form, the CDR3 reads TGCGCCAGCAGCTTGGGGAGCCTAGCGGGAGGAGTGCTGGATGAGCAGTTCTTC. Its translation: CASSLGSLAGGVLDEQFF. This rearrangement joins TRBV5-1 to TRBJ2-1, with 11 bases lining up with TRBD2. The junction had 13 bases not matched to a gene; V was cut back by 0 bases and J by 8 bases. This CDR3 is 18 amino acids long. Germline-derived CDR1 and CDR2 are SGHRS and YFSETQ. The whole variable domain, filled in from reference TRBV5-1 and TRBJ2-1, reads KAGVTQTPRYLIKTRGQQVTLSCSPISGHRSVSWYQQTPGQGLQFLFEYFSETQRNKGNFPGRFSGRQFSNSRSEMNVSTLELGDSALYLCASSLGSLAGGVLDEQFFGPGTRLTVL.

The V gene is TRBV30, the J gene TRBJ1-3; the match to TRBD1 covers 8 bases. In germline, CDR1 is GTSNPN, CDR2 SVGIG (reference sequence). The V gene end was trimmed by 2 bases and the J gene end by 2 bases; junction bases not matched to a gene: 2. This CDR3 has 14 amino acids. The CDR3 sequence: CAWSQGAAGNTIYF. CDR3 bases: TGTGCCTGGAGTCAGGGGGCTGCTGGAAACACCATATATTTT.

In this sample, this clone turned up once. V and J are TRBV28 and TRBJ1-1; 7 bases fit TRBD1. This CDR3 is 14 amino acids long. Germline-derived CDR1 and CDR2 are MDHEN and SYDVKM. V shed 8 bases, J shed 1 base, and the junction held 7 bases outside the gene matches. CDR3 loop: CASPRGGWNTEAFF. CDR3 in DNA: TGTGCCAGCCCTAGAGGGGGCTGGAACACTGAAGCTTTCTTT.

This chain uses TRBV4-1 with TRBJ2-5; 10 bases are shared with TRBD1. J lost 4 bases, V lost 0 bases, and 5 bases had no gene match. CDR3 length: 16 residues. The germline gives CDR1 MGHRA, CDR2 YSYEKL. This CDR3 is CASSQEDRGSTETQYF. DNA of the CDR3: TGCGCCAGCAGCCAAGAGGACAGGGGGTCGACAGAGACCCAGTACTTC.

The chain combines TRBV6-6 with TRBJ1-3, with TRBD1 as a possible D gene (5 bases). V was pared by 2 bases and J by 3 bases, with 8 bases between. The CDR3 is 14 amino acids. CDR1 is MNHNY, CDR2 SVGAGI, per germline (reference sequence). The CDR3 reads CASSYTRVGNTIYF. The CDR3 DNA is TGTGCCAGCAGTTACACCAGGGTTGGAAACACCATATATTTT.

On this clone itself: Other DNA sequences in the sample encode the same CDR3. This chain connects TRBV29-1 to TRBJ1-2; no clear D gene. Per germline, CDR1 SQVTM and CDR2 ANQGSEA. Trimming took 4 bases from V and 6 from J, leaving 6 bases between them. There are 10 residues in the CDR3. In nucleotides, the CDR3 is TGCAGCGTTGGAAGGGATGGCTACACCTTC. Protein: CSVGRDGYTF.